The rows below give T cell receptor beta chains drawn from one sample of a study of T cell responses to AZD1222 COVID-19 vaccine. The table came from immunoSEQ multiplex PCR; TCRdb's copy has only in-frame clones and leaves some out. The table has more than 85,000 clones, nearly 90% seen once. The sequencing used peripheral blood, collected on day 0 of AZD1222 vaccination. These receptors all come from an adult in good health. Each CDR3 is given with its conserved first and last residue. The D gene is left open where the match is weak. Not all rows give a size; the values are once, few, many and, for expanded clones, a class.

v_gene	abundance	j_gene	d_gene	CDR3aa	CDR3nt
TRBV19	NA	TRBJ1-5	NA	CASTPSRGNPSNQPQHF	TGTGCCAGTACTCCGTCGAGGGGGAATCCAAGCAATCAGCCCCAGCATTTT
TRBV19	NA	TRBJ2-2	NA	CASSGRGDTGELFF	TGTGCCAGTAGTGGCAGGGGAGACACCGGGGAGCTGTTTTTT
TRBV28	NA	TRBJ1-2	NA	CASTSGLNFAGYTF	TGTGCCAGCACATCCGGGCTAAATTTCGCTGGCTACACCTTC
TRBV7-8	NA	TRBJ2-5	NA	CASSLHEGVEQTQYF	TGTGCCAGCAGCCTCCACGAGGGGGTAGAACAGACCCAGTACTTC
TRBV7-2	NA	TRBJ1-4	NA	CASSLVGGGEKLFF	TGTGCCAGCAGCTTAGTCGGCGGGGGTGAAAAACTGTTTTTT
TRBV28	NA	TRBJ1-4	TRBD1	CASLQGQANEKLFF	TGTGCCAGCCTACAAGGACAGGCTAATGAAAAACTGTTTTTT
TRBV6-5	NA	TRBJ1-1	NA	CASLVDLMNTEAFF	TGTGCCAGCCTAGTCGACCTCATGAACACTGAAGCTTTCTTT
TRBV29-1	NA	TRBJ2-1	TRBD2	CSVQRLAGTSYNEQFF	TGCAGCGTCCAACGTTTAGCGGGAACCTCCTACAATGAGCAGTTCTTC
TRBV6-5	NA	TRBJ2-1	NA	CASEAHSSSYNEQFF	TGTGCCAGCGAGGCTCACTCTAGCTCCTACAATGAGCAGTTCTTC
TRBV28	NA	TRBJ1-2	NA	CASSRGRDYGYTF	TGTGCCAGCAGCCGCGGAAGGGACTATGGCTACACCTTC
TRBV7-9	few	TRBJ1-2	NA	CASSLGTDGYTF	TGTGCCAGCAGCTTAGGGACAGATGGCTACACCTTC